Listed here are 21 T cell receptor beta chains from one sample, sequenced in a study of regulatory T cells in long-lasting Graves disease. Arm-PCR of CDR3 regions and iRepertoire HTBI primers were the basis on which TCR beta libraries were built. One entry per CDR3 protein results from TCRdb running MiXCR on the multiplex PCR reads. The sample gives 360,000 or so distinct CDR3 sequences, 10% to 15% of which show up once; approximately 17% is in the top ten. Sample time point: newly diagnosed GD, antithyroid drugs for less than 3 months. TCR sequences were obtained from RNA taken from PBMCs. These data also featured in a second study, about T cells in Graves' hyperthyroidism and ophthalmopathy.

The material sequenced was peripheral blood mononuclear cells (PBMCs), taken at new diagnosis, from a patient treated with antithyroid drugs. The receptor source for this set is a woman aged 18-29 years with Graves disease.

This clonotype was picked up many times. V gene TRBV20-1 combines with J gene TRBJ2-1, with 11 bases matching TRBD2. J was trimmed by 0 bases and V by 3 bases; bases with no gene match: 7. The CDR3 has 17 residues. Germline lookup yields CDR1 DFQATT and CDR2 SNEGSKA (reference sequence). CDR3 loop: CSASRLAGGSSYNEQFF. The CDR3 nucleotides read TGCAGTGCTAGTCGGCTAGCGGGGGGAAGCTCCTACAATGAGCAGTTCTTC.

This clonotype has a handful of counts. The CDR3 sequence: CATSRAETGDGYTF. The CDR3 region has the DNA TGTGCCACCAGCAGAGCTGAGACAGGGGATGGCTACACCTTC. The V and J genes are TRBV15 and TRBJ1-2, with 8 bases fitting TRBD1. The CDR3 spans 14 residues. V shed 1 base and J 6 bases; nucleotides not matched to a gene: 4. Germline CDR1 and CDR2: LNHNV and YYDKDF (reference sequence).

This clonotype was picked up many times. The genes are TRBV7-8 and TRBJ1-2; a possible D gene is TRBD1 (6 bases). Germline V gene sequence: CDR1 SGHVS, CDR2 FQNEAQ. The CDR3 covers 14 residues. The ends were cut back, 5 bases at V and 4 bases at J, with 14 bases in the middle. In nucleotides, the CDR3 is TGTGCCAGCAGCGATCCGACAGGAGTCTATGGCTACACCTTC. Residues: CASSDPTGVYGYTF.

J is TRBJ2-6 and V is TRBV6-5; D unclear. Per the germline V gene, CDR1 is MNHEY and CDR2 is SVGAGI. Trimming removed 2 bases from V and 0 bases from J, with 5 bases in between. This CDR3 contains 15 residues. CDR3 in DNA: TGTGCCAGCAGTTACAGGGTCTCTGGGGCCAACGTCCTGACTTTC. Encoded protein: CASSYRVSGANVLTF.

The chain couples TRBV4-1 to TRBJ2-1; 8 bases match TRBD2. The CDR3 sequence is 18 residues long. After removal of 0 bases from V and 12 bases from J, the junction contained 19 bases not matched to a gene. Germline CDR1 MGHRA, CDR2 YSYEKL. The CDR3 DNA is TGCGCCAGCAGCCAAGATGACCGAGCGGGGGATACAATGATGGGGCAGTTCTTC. This translates into CASSQDDRAGDTMMGQFF.

This clonotype appeared many times. This chain links TRBV27 with TRBJ2-1; D remains unclear. V lost 2 bases and J 8 bases, leaving 7 bases between the germline ends. Germline V gives CDR1 MNHEY, CDR2 SMNVEV (reference sequence). There are 12 residues in the CDR3. The CDR3 sequence: CASSLIGDEQFF. CDR3 DNA: TGTGCCAGCAGTTTAATCGGCGATGAGCAGTTCTTC.

This clonotype came up many times. The rearrangement uses TRBV11-2 and TRBJ2-7; TRBD2 might be the D (5 bases). The CDR3 is made up of 15 amino acids. Between the trimmed V and J ends, which lost 2 bases and 5 bases, there was a span of 16 bases. The germline CDR1 and CDR2 sequences are SGHAT and FQNNGV. The CDR3 bases are TGTGCCAGCAGCTTACAGGTCCGGGGTGTCGACGAGCAGTACTTC. It is translated as CASSLQVRGVDEQYF.

This clonotype was found many times. One end of the junction does not line up with germline, which may come from a read error. V gene TRBV12-3 or TRBV12-4 combines with J gene TRBJ2-5, with 10 nucleotides matching TRBD2. CDR3 length: 14 amino acids. The chain's CDR3 is CATSSSGGKETQYF. In DNA form, the CDR3 reads TGTGCCACCAGTTCTAGCGGGGGCAAAGAGACCCAGTACTTC.

This clonotype was recorded many times. The junction and the germline gene differ at one end; a read error may be behind it. This sequence joins TRBV15 and TRBJ1-1; D is unclear. The CDR3 spans 12 residues. Germline CDR1 LNHNV, CDR2 YYDKDF (reference sequence). CDR3 loop: CATSRAPGSSIF. The CDR3 region has the DNA TGTGCCACCAGCAGAGCCCCAGGCTCCTCTATCTTT.

This clonotype was counted at least ten times. V usage is TRBV18 and J usage is TRBJ1-6; a possible D gene is TRBD1 (6 bases). V was cut by 3 bases and J by 7 bases, with 16 bases left in between. CDR3 length equals 16 residues. Germline CDR1 KGHSH, CDR2 LQKENI. CDR3 sequence (DNA): TGTGCCAGCTCACCCCAGAACAGGGTCTCCAATTCACCCCTCCACTTT. Its translation: CASSPQNRVSNSPLHF. Together with reference TRBV18 and TRBJ1-6, the CDR3 gives the full variable domain: NAGVMQNPRHLVRRRGQEARLRCSPMKGHSHVYWYRQLPEEGLKFMVYLQKENIIDESGMPKERFSAEFPKEGPSILRIQQVVRGDSAAYFCASSPQNRVSNSPLHFGNGTRLTVT.

This clonotype was observed at least ten times. The chain links TRBV25-1 to TRBJ1-1, with a possible D match to TRBD1 (6 bases). The CDR3 has 16 amino acids. Trimming cost V 9 bases and J 4 bases, with 24 bases left between them. CDR1 and CDR2 from the germline V gene are MGHDK and SYGVNS. CDR3 loop: CASLGAGERKGTEAFF. The CDR3 nucleotides are TGTGCCAGTTTGGGGGCAGGGGAGCGCAAAGGCACTGAAGCTTTCTTT.

This chain joins TRBV9 and TRBJ1-1; tentative D call: TRBD1 (5 bases). V lost 0 bases and J lost 5, with 11 bases in between. Looked up from germline, CDR1 is SGDLS and CDR2 is YYNGEE. This CDR3 spans 14 amino acids. CDR3 sequence (DNA): TGTGCCAGCAGCGTAGAGGCCCGGGGGACTGAAGCTTTCTTT. Residues: CASSVEARGTEAFF. Variable domain in full (rest from reference TRBV9 and TRBJ1-1): DSGVTQTPKHLITATGQRVTLRCSPRSGDLSVYWYQQSLDQGLQFLIQYYNGEERAKGNILERFSAQQFPDLHSELNLSSLELGDSALYFCASSVEARGTEAFFGQGTRLTVV.

A few counts support this clonotype. The chain employs TRBV7-9 and TRBJ2-2, with D perhaps matching TRBD1 (5 bases). Germline V gives CDR1 SEHNR, CDR2 FQNEAQ (reference sequence). This CDR3 spans 16 amino acids. Trimming cost V 5 bases and J 5 bases, with 18 bases left between them. This CDR3 is CASSLYPAGKTGELFF. The CDR3 nucleotides are TGTGCCAGCAGCCTGTACCCCGCAGGGAAGACCGGGGAGCTGTTTTTT.

This chain uses TRBV16 with TRBJ1-6, with D unclear. Germline CDR1 reads KGHSY; CDR2 reads FQNENV. Trimming took 2 bases from V and 4 from J, leaving 18 bases between them. The CDR3 is made up of 18 amino acids. The CDR3 region is CASSQTGRSWQYNSPLHF. In DNA form, the CDR3 reads TGTGCCAGCAGCCAAACCGGGAGGTCATGGCAGTATAATTCACCCCTCCACTTT.

The rearrangement uses TRBV5-6 and TRBJ2-3; the D gene is possibly TRBD1 (6 bases). The CDR3 is 14 residues long. CDR1 and CDR2 (germline): SGHDT, YYEEEE. The V end was cut by 4 bases, the J end by 3 bases, with 12 bases between. CDR3 in DNA: TGTGCCAGCAGCCTGGCAGGGGAGACAGATACGCAGTATTTT. Its protein product is CASSLAGETDTQYF.

In its sample, this clonotype was seen many times. V usage is TRBV28 and J usage is TRBJ2-7, with D unresolved. CDR1 is MDHEN, CDR2 SYDVKM, per germline. This CDR3 region has 14 residues. V lost 3 bases, J lost 4 bases, and 13 bases lay in between. The CDR3 coding sequence is TGTGCCAGCAGTTTGGTTGGTAGCCAATACGAGCAGTACTTC. Translating gives CASSLVGSQYEQYF.

A word on this clonotype: A read error may explain this, as a much larger clone is one base away. A read error is likely, as this CDR3 ends without the conserved phenylalanine or tryptophan. This chain links TRBV7-3 with TRBJ1-2; D not certain. CDR1 is SGHTA and CDR2 is FQGTGA in the germline V gene. The CDR3 has 15 amino acids. The V end was cut by 4 bases, the J end by 4 bases, with 16 bases between. Here the CDR3 DNA reads TGTGCCAGCAGCTATTCTTCTGGGAGCATCTATGGCTACACCCTC. It translates to CASSYSSGSIYGYTL.

In its sample, this clonotype was seen many times. The genes are TRBV7-9 and TRBJ2-6; D is unresolved. Germline V gene lookup returns CDR1 SEHNR and CDR2 FQNEAQ (reference sequence). The CDR3 has 17 residues. Trimming shortened V by 0 bases and J by 0 bases, and 9 bases separated the two germline ends. CDR3 residues: CASSLATHSSGANVLTF. The CDR3 nucleotides are TGTGCCAGCAGCTTAGCCACCCATAGCTCTGGGGCCAACGTCCTGACTTTC.

This clonotype has ten or more counts. This sequence joins TRBV18 and TRBJ2-1; D possibly corresponds to TRBD1 (5 bases). The CDR3 has 15 residues. Trimming cost V 3 bases and J 5 bases, with 14 bases left between them. Germline V gene sequence: CDR1 KGHSH, CDR2 LQKENI. Here the CDR3 reads CASSPGQPLDNEQFF. For the CDR3, the DNA is TGTGCCAGCTCACCTGGACAACCTTTAGACAATGAGCAGTTCTTC.

This clonotype was seen ten or more times. The chain couples TRBV28 to TRBJ1-5; possible D gene TRBD1, 5 bases. In germline, CDR1 is MDHEN, CDR2 SYDVKM. The CDR3 sequence is 13 residues long. The V and J ends lost 5 bases and 7 bases respectively, with 12 bases between them. The CDR3 DNA reads as TGTGCCAGCAGTCCCGGGGCGTTCCAGCCCCAGCATTTT. Translation gives CASSPGAFQPQHF.

There are many counts of this clonotype. One junction end disagrees with the germline gene, perhaps due to a read error. V usage is TRBV6-4 and J usage is TRBJ2-5; no firm D call. The V gene's germline CDR1 is MRHNA and CDR2 SNTAGT. This CDR3 comprises 14 residues. CDR3 sequence (DNA): TGTGCCAGCAGTTACTCGGGCAACCAAGAGACCCAGTACTTC. The encoded protein is CASSYSGNQETQYF.